This T cell receptor beta chain was sequenced in a study of vaccination effects on CD4 cells after COVID-19 (dated by TCRdb to about 2022). About the study as a whole: Two doses of either the BNT162b2 or the mRNA-1273 mRNA SARS-CoV-2 vaccine were administered to participants. The full study included around nine COVID-19 convalescent patients and a few SARS-CoV-2-naive healthy vaccine recipients. SARS-CoV-2 spike-specific CD4+ TCR repertoires from before and after mRNA vaccination were compared in COVID-19 convalescent patients and in infection-naive vaccine recipients. Cultures from other donors in the study were sequenced using the Oncomine TCR Beta short-read assay on an Illumina iSeq 100. General study outcomes and caveats: Only a small number of convalescent patients were included, and no early post-infection timepoints were available, which limited the study. Clones induced by infection and clones induced by vaccination both contracted markedly at late timepoints after vaccination, which fits with T cell responses waning over time. Among healthy vaccine recipients, nearly all vaccine-induced clones were SARS-CoV-2 mono-reactive, and only 1 of 255 was cross-reactive with common cold coronaviruses.

In the ViraFEST assay, PBMC were stimulated with viral peptide pools, and TCR sequencing was then used to find antigen-specific CD4+ T cell clonotypes based on their expansion. After more than nine days of culture, CD4+ T cells were isolated with the EasySep CD4+ T cell isolation kit. Healthy vaccine recipients had no prior SARS-CoV-2 infection, confirmed by negative nucleocapsid antibodies before and after vaccination. Approximately 2.1 million PBMC per well were cultured in IMDM with 5% human AB serum, around 9.1 IU/ml IL-2 and gentamicin, plus 10 ug/ml peptides. On days 3 and 7, half of the culture medium was replaced with fresh IL-2-containing medium. Each peptide stimulation condition was cultured in triplicate wells unless otherwise noted. Using Ficoll-Paque Plus gradient centrifugation, PBMC were separated from whole blood and then either used fresh or cryopreserved at -140C. The overlapping peptide pools covered the spike proteins of SARS-CoV-2 and of the common cold coronaviruses HCoV-NL63, HCoV-OC43 and HCoV-229E. The QIAamp micro DNA kit was used to extract genomic DNA from the cultured CD4+ T cells.

The library was prepared using the immunoSEQ multiplex PCR assay. DNA from the CD4+ T cells that had been cultured and isolated underwent TCR beta CDR3 sequencing. The published analysis was carried out like this. The analysis removed non-productive TCR sequences, trimmed reads to the CDR3 region, and retained only CDR3s that were 7 or more amino acids long. Antigen-specific clonotypes were identified with the MANAFEST web app by comparing expansion in peptide wells against reference cultures. Positive clones required FDR<0.05 expansion versus reference and all other wells, odds ratio above 5, and frequency above 0.1% in two replicate wells. Cross-reactive clonotypes were defined as significantly expanded in SARS-CoV-2 spike wells and in at least one common cold coronavirus spike condition. Using the stringdist R package, CDR3 similarity was measured by Levenshtein distance, and unrooted trees were constructed with ape in R 3.6.1. In TCRdb, the immuneACCESS table is reduced to in-frame sequences with V and J assigned. These tables do not hold every clone; where another copy was compared, an unresolved V gene accounts for under half, and the others remain unexplained. That table furnishes V, J and clone size, whereas the DNA furnished D and trimming. Counted in this sample were about 54,000 clones; around 86% of them appeared once. The ten most abundant clones make up 2% to 2.5% of the sample.

A note on this clone: There is no known antigen for this receptor. No clone much larger than this one lies a single base away; base qualities are absent.

From cysteine to phenylalanine, the CDR3 is 17 amino acids long. Left in the record is the CDR3 DNA by itself, 51 bases read in frame from the first base. CDR1 and CDR2, per the germline V gene, are KGHDR and SFDVKD. V loses 9 bases at its end and J loses 6 bases; junction bases beyond the gene matches: 19. This TCR derives from a human donor who received a COVID-19 vaccine. Sequenced material: CD4+ T cells from PBMCs cultured with HCoV-229E spike peptides, taken before COVID-19 vaccination. According to the study, the label for this sample's cell subset or site signals: HCoV-229E spike overlapping peptide pool stimulation. The V and J genes are TRBV24-1 and TRBJ1-5; 7 nucleotides in the junction match TRBD1. The bases are TGTGCCACCTCTCAGGGGGGCGGCAACATTTTTGGTCAGCCCCAGCATTTT. Translated, it gives CATSQGGGNIFGQPQHF.